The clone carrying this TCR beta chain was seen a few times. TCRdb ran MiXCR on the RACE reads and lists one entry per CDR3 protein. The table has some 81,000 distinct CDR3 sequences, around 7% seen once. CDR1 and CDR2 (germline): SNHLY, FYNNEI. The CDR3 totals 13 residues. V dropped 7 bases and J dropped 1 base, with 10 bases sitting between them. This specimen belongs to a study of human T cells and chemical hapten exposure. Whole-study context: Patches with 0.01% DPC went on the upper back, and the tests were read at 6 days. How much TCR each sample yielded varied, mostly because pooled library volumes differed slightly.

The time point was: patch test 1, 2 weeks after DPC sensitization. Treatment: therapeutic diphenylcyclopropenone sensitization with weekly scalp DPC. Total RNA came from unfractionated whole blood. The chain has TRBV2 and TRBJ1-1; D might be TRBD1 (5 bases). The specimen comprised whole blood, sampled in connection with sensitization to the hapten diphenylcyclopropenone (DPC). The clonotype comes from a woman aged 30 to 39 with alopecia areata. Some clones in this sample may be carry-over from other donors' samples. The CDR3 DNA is TGTGCCAGCACGCAGGGAGAGAACACTGAAGCTTTCTTT. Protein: CASTQGENTEAFF.